These T cell receptor beta chains were read from a single sample in a study of T cells in Graves' hyperthyroidism and ophthalmopathy. TCRdb passed the multiplex PCR reads through MiXCR, listing each CDR3 protein once. The sample lists 450,000 to 500,000 distinct CDR3 sequences, approximately 22% occurring once. The sequencing sample was made of blood. Receptor source: a woman between 65 and 79 years old with Graves' ophthalmopathy. Each CDR3 is given with its conserved first and last residue. D genes are given only for firm matches. Expanded clones are given a class, and other clones once, few, many or no size at all.

V	J	D	size	DNA	CDR3
TRBV3-1	TRBJ2-7	TRBD1	-	TGTGCCAGCAGCCGGTGGGACAGACCCTACGAGCAGTACTTC	CASSRWDRPYEQYF
TRBV2	TRBJ2-7	TRBD1	many	TGTGCCAGCACTCCGGGACAGACCTACGAGCAGTACTTC	CASTPGQTYEQYF
TRBV7-6	TRBJ2-3	TRBD2	many	TGTGCCAGCAGCTTAGGACTAGCGGACACAGATACGCAGTATTTT	CASSLGLADTDTQYF
TRBV7-9	TRBJ1-1	-	many	TGTGCCAGCAGGCGCAGAGGTGGGGACACTGAAGCTTTCTTT	CASRRRGGDTEAFF
TRBV12-3/TRBV12-4	TRBJ2-3	-	-	TGTGCCAGCAGTTTCAGCGAGGTCCAAACGCAGTATTTT	CASSFSEVQTQYF
TRBV12-3/TRBV12-4	TRBJ2-7	TRBD2	many	TGTGCCAGCAGTTCGGGAGGCGGACCCTACGAGCAGTACTTC	CASSSGGGPYEQYF
TRBV7-9	TRBJ1-1	TRBD1	few	TGTGCCAGCAGCACCACAGGGGGGAGGTACACTGAAGCTTTCTTT	CASSTTGGRYTEAFF
TRBV2	TRBJ2-5	TRBD2	few	TGTGCCAGCGATAGCGGGAATCAAGAGACCCAGTACTTC	CASDSGNQETQYF
TRBV5-1	TRBJ2-7	TRBD2	many	TGCGCCAGCAGCCCCGCGGCTAGCGGGAGGAACGAGCAGTACTTC	CASSPAASGRNEQYF
TRBV24-1	TRBJ2-3	TRBD2	few	TGTGCCACCAGTGATGAGCGGGAGGGCCGTGATACGCAGTATTTT	CATSDEREGRDTQYF
TRBV4-1	TRBJ2-3	-	-	TGCGCCAGCAGCCAAGCAGACAGCCCCACTCGAGATACGCAGTATTTT	CASSQADSPTRDTQYF
TRBV2	TRBJ2-7	TRBD1	many	TGTGCCAGCAGTGAAGCGCGGACAGGGTCCTACGAGCAGTACTTC	CASSEARTGSYEQYF
TRBV9	TRBJ1-6	-	-	TGTGCCAGCAGCGGGCGGTCCGGTTCACCCCTCCACTTT	CASSGRSGSPLHF
TRBV5-5	TRBJ2-2	-	few	TGTGCCAGCAGCCCCCTCGCGGTCAGACAAAACACCGGGGAGCTGTTTTTT	CASSPLAVRQNTGELFF
TRBV27	TRBJ2-7	TRBD1	few	TGTGCCAGCAGTTTAACAGGGACAGCGACCTACGAGCAGTACTTC	CASSLTGTATYEQYF
TRBV24-1	TRBJ2-1	-	once	TGTGCCACCAGTGTACAGGGCGGACACAATGGGCAGTTCTTC	CATSVQGGHNGQFF
TRBV11-2	TRBJ2-3	-	many	TGTGCCAGCAGCTTAGTCGGGAAGGTCACAGATACGCAGTATTTT	CASSLVGKVTDTQYF